This entry concerns a single T cell receptor (beta chain). The antigen is unknown. The data originate from a study of CD8+CD57+ T cells in acquired aplastic anemia. About the research overall: Mean DNA quantity obtained from sorted CD4+ and CD8+ cells was 3 to 4 ug. Healthy donor CD4+ samples were sequenced to a depth that averaged approximately 9.9 million reads.

Study results and caveats: A set of approximately 29 CD8+ CDR3 sequences was shared between patients and controls, and these sequences appeared highly expressed in patients.

The germline V and J ends were trimmed by 0 bases and 4 bases, with 19 bases remaining between them. The germline V gene has CDR1 ENHRY and CDR2 SYGVKD. This CDR3 contains 18 residues. According to the study, genomic DNA was the template for TCR beta VDJ and CDR3 profiling. TCRdb re-called the reads through MiXCR, storing one row per CDR3 protein. Of 65,000 or so distinct CDR3 sequences listed, over 45% are singletons. This rearrangement joins TRBV10-3 to TRBJ2-1, with a tentative D call TRBD2 (6 bases). Input material: sorted CD4+, CD8+, or CD8+CD57+ T cells (not recorded which) from PBMCs. This clonotype was obtained from a human donor in good health, serving as a control. The CDR3 coding sequence is TGTGCCATCAGTGAGTCGAAATCGGGACTCTACGATTACAATGAGCAGTTCTTC. Encoded protein: CAISESKSGLYDYNEQFF.